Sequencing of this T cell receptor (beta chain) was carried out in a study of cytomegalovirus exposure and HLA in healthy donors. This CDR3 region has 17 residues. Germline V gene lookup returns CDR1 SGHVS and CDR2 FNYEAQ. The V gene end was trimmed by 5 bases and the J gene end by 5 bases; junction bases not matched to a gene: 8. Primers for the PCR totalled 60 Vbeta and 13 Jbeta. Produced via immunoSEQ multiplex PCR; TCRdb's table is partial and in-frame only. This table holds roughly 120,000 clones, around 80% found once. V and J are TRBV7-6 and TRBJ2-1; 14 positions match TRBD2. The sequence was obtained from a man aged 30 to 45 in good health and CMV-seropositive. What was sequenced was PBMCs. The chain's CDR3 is CASSPGLAGGQDNEQFF. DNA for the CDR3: TGTGCCAGCAGCCCCGGACTAGCGGGGGGCCAAGACAATGAGCAGTTCTTC.